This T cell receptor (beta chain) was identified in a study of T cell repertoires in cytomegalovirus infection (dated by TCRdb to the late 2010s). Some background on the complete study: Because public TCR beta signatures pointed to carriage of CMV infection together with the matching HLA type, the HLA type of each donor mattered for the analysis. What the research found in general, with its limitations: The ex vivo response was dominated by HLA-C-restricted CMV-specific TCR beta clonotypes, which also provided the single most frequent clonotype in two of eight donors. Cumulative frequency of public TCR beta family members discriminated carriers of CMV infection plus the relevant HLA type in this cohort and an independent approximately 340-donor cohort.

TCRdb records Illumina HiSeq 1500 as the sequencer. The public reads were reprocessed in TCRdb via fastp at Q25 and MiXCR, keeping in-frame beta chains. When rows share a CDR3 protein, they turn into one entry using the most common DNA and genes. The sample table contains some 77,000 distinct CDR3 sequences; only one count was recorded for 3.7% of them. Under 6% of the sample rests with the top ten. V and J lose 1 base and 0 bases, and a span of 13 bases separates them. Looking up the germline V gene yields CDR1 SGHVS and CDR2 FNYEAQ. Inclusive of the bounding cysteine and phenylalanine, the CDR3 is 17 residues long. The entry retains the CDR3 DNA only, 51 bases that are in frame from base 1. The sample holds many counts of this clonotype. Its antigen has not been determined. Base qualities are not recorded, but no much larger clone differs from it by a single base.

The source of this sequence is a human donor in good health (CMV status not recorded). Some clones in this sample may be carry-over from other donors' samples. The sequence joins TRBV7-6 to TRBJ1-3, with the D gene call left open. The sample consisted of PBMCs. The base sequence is TGTGCCAGCAGCTTAGGATCCCTGACCTCCTCTGGAAACACCATATATTTT. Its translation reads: CASSLGSLTSSGNTIYF. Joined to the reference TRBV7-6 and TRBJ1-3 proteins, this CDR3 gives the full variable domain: GAGVSQSPRYKVTKRGQDVALRCDPISGHVSLYWYRQALGQGPEFLTYFNYEAQQDKSGLPNDRFSAERPEGSISTLTIQRTEQRDSAMYRCASSLGSLTSSGNTIYFGEGSWLTVV.